Sequencing of this TCR beta chain was carried out in a study of glioma-infiltrating T cells. Broader study findings: Only very few CDR3 sequences appeared in both tissue and blood.

With 9 bases clipped from V and 0 bases from J, the junction kept 5 bases outside the gene matches. In germline, CDR1 is LNHDA, CDR2 SQIVND (reference sequence). CDR3 size: 13 residues. TCR alpha and beta CDR3 regions were amplified from RNA using iRepertoire nested multiplex PCR. TCRdb fed the multiplex PCR reads into MiXCR, producing one record per CDR3 protein. The sample has about 110,000 distinct CDR3 sequences; 25% are singletons. This clonotype was picked up many times. Its antigen is still unknown. The rearrangement uses TRBV19 and TRBJ2-7; TRBD2 aligns across 7 bases. Sequenced input: glioma tissue, nonneoplastic brain tissue, or PBMCs (not recorded which). The receptor was derived from a human donor with low-grade glioma or glioblastoma, undergoing nonglioma brain surgery, or in good health (not recorded which). In DNA, the CDR3 is TGTGCCAGCAGCTTAGCGGGCTCCTACGAGCAGTACTTC. Amino acid sequence: CASSLAGSYEQYF. Using reference TRBV19 and TRBJ2-7 for the parts outside the CDR3, the full variable domain is DGGITQSPKYLFRKEGQNVTLSCEQNLNHDAMYWYRQDPGQGLRLIYYSQIVNDFQKGDIAEGYSVSREKKESFPLTVTSAQKNPTAFYLCASSLAGSYEQYFGPGTRLTVT.